These T cell receptor beta chains were read from a single sample in a study of cytomegalovirus exposure and HLA in healthy donors. Assay: immunoSEQ multiplex PCR; the TCRdb copy retains only in-frame clones and omits some. Here the sample spans roughly 78,000 clones, approximately 70% being singletons. What was sequenced was PBMCs. All receptors come from a man between 40 and 49 years old in good health and CMV-seropositive. Each CDR3 is given with its conserved first and last residue. The D gene is left open where the match is weak. Size values are once, few and many counts, or a class for expanded clones, and some rows have none.

. TRBJ2-5 TRBD1 TRBV9 TGTGCCAGCAGCGTAACGGGGACAGGGGTCGGAGAGACCCAGTACTTC CASSVTGTGVGETQYF
. TRBJ2-1 . TRBV9 TGTGCCAGCAGCGTCAGCGGGTTCACCGGGGGAGCGGGTGAGCAGTTCTTC CASSVSGFTGGAGEQFF
. TRBJ2-7 TRBD1 TRBV7-9 TGTGCCAGCAGCCCAAGGGACAGGTGGAACGAGCAGTACTTC CASSPRDRWNEQYF
. TRBJ1-4 . TRBV10-3 TGTGCCATCAGTGCGGACTCAACTAATGAAAAACTGTTTTTT CAISADSTNEKLFF
. TRBJ1-1 TRBD1 TRBV5-1 TGCGCCAGCAGCTTGAATCCGGGACAGGGTTCTGAAGCTTTCTTT CASSLNPGQGSEAFF
. TRBJ2-7 TRBD2 TRBV30 TGTGCCTGGAGTGTAGGTAGCGGGGGGGTCAACCAGTACTTC CAWSVGSGGVNQYF
. TRBJ2-5 . TRBV7-9 TGTGCCAGCGCGGAAGAGACCCAGTACTTC CASAEETQYF
few TRBJ1-2 TRBD1 TRBV27 TGTGCCAGCAGTTTAGAGGGGGCGCGTGGCTACACCTTC CASSLEGARGYTF
. TRBJ1-6 TRBD1 TRBV10-1 TGCGCCAGCAGTGACGGGACAGGGGGCTCACCCCTCCACTTT CASSDGTGGSPLHF
once TRBJ2-3 . TRBV14 TGTGCCAGCAGCCAAGAGGAGTTGGATACGCAGTATTTT CASSQEELDTQYF
once TRBJ2-7 . TRBV28 TGTGCCAGCAGTTTACCAGGGATCGAGCAGTACTTC CASSLPGIEQYF
. TRBJ2-3 . TRBV19 TGTGCCAGTAGTATGGAGTCGACAGGCGCAGATACGCAGTATTTT CASSMESTGADTQYF
. TRBJ2-6 TRBD1 TRBV28 TGTGCCAGCAGTTCTATCCCGGGACAGGGCTCTCCCGGAGGCTCTGGGGCCAACGTCCTGACTTTC CASSSIPGQGSPGGSGANVLTF
few TRBJ1-2 . TRBV30 TGTGCCCAACAGGGAAATAACTATGGCTACACCTTC CAQQGNNYGYTF
once TRBJ2-3 . TRBV28 TGTGCCAGCAGTTTATCGCGAGATACGCAGTATTTT CASSLSRDTQYF
. TRBJ1-1 . TRBV7-9 TGTGCCAGCAGCTTGATCCTAATGAACACTGAAGCTTTCTTT CASSLILMNTEAFF
few TRBJ2-7 . TRBV4-3 TGCGCCAGCAGCCAAGATTATGGGGGGAGCTCCTACGAGCAGTACTTC CASSQDYGGSSYEQYF
. TRBJ2-6 . TRBV7-3 TGTGCCAGCAGTCCCCTGTCCCGGACGGGACTCTTGGGTTCTGGGGCCAACGTCCTGACTTTC CASSPLSRTGLLGSGANVLTF
. TRBJ1-6 . TRBV5-5 TGTGCCAGCAGCTTAGGGGTTAGCTCCTATAATTCACCCCTCCACTTT CASSLGVSSYNSPLHF
. TRBJ2-5 . TRBV2 TGTGCCAGCAGTAAACTTAAAGAGACCCAGTACTTC CASSKLKETQYF
. TRBJ1-5 TRBD1 TRBV14 TGTGCCAGCCACGATAATGGACAGGAGTTTTCTAGCAATCAGCCCCAGCATTTT CASHDNGQEFSSNQPQHF
. TRBJ2-2 TRBD2 TRBV7-9 TGTGCCAGCAGACCGACTAGCGCCACGAACACCGGGGAGCTGTTTTTT CASRPTSATNTGELFF
once TRBJ2-5 TRBD2 TRBV27 TGTGCCAGCAGTGTGGGACTAGCGGGGGGCAGAGGAGAGACCCAGTACTTC CASSVGLAGGRGETQYF
. TRBJ2-3 TRBD2 TRBV11-3 TGTGCCAGCAGATCGGGACTAGCGGGGCCGACCGGCGACCAAGATACGCAGTATTTT CASRSGLAGPTGDQDTQYF
. TRBJ2-2 TRBD1 TRBV9 TGTGCCAGCAGCGCTCCGCCGGGACAGCTGAACACCGGGGAGCTGTTTTTT CASSAPPGQLNTGELFF
. TRBJ1-1 TRBD1 TRBV7-9 TGTGCCAGCAGCTCTGAGGGGGCAACTGAAGCTTTCTTT CASSSEGATEAFF
. TRBJ1-2 TRBD1 TRBV6-1 TGTGCCAGCAGTGTTACAGGGGGCCCTAATGGCTACACCTTC CASSVTGGPNGYTF
few TRBJ1-4 . TRBV6-1 TGTGCCAGCAGTGAAGTGGAAGGGGCGAATGAAAAACTGTTTTTT CASSEVEGANEKLFF
. TRBJ1-6 . TRBV5-1 TGCGCCAGCAGCTTGGGAGTTTACAATTCACCCCTCCACTTT CASSLGVYNSPLHF
. TRBJ2-6 . TRBV4-1 TGCGCCAGCAGCCAAGATGGGGGGAGCTCTGGGGCCAACGTCCTGACTTTC CASSQDGGSSGANVLTF
. TRBJ2-2 TRBD1 TRBV19 TGTGCCAGTAGTTGGGGGACAGGCACCGGGGAGCTGTTTTTT CASSWGTGTGELFF
once TRBJ2-7 TRBD1 TRBV18 TGTGCCAGCTCACCCGGGACAGGGTATCGGGAGCAGTACTTC CASSPGTGYREQYF
. TRBJ2-1 TRBD2 TRBV6-1 TGTGCTAGCAGTGAAAGCCTAGCGGTTTACAATGAGCAGTTCTTC CASSESLAVYNEQFF
. TRBJ1-2 . TRBV4-2 TGTGCCAGCAGCCAAGGGACAGATCTTAACTATGGCTACACCTTC CASSQGTDLNYGYTF
few TRBJ2-2 . TRBV4-3 TGCGCCAGCAGCCATCGAAGGGGGACTATATCCGGGGAGCTGTTTTTT CASSHRRGTISGELFF
. TRBJ1-3 . TRBV10-3 TGTGCCATCAGGGAGACAGAAAGCTCTGGAAACACCATATATTTT CAIRETESSGNTIYF
. TRBJ1-2 TRBD1 TRBV2 TGTGCCAGCAGTCGTAACGACAGGGGAGATTATGGCTACACCTTC CASSRNDRGDYGYTF
. TRBJ1-2 TRBD1 TRBV6-1 TGTGCCAGCAGTACCCGATGGGGACAGGACTATGGCTACACCTTC CASSTRWGQDYGYTF
few TRBJ2-7 . TRBV11-3 TGTGCCAGTAGCCAGAGGCGGAGGGCGGCATACGAGCAGTACTTC CASSQRRRAAYEQYF
. TRBJ2-3 TRBD2 TRBV9 TGTGCCAGCAGCGTAAGGAGCGGGGGCACAGATACGCAGTATTTT CASSVRSGGTDTQYF